The 21 T cell receptor beta chains listed next were all sequenced from one sample in a study of identical twins. TCRdb recomputed calls from the 5' RACE reads with MiXCR, one row per CDR3 protein. The sample has around 220,000 distinct CDR3 sequences; about 10% are singletons. Sequencing used memory T cells sorted from blood. Every receptor here comes from a man aged 50-59 years in good health.

Points on this clonotype: A junction boundary mismatches the germline segment, possibly from a read error. The chain is built from TRBV11-2 and TRBJ2-7, with 7 bases identical to TRBD1. From germline, CDR1 is SGHAT and CDR2 FQNNGV. The CDR3 consists of 15 residues. The CDR3 DNA reads TGTGCCAGCAGCTTAGATCCGTGGACAGGAGCCGAGCAGTGCTTC. Translated, it gives CASSLDPWTGAEQCF.

This clonotype has more than one count but fewer than ten. The chain couples TRBV11-1 to TRBJ2-2; 8 nucleotides agree with TRBD2. With V trimmed by 5 bases and J by 10 bases, 15 bases remained unmatched. The CDR3 is 16 residues long. Germline values: CDR1 SGHAT, CDR2 FQDESV (reference sequence). The DNA for the CDR3 is TGTGCCAGCAGCCCCGGCCGGGGGGGCGGATACGTGGAGCTGTTTTTT. This codes for CASSPGRGGGYVELFF. The full variable domain, its missing parts supplied by reference TRBV11-1 and TRBJ2-2, is EAEVAQSPRYKITEKSQAVAFWCDPISGHATLYWYRQILGQGPELLVQFQDESVVDDSQLPKDRFSAERLKGVDSTLKIQPAELGDSAMYLCASSPGRGGGYVELFFGEGSRLTVL.

For this clonotype: At one of its ends the junction is not consistent with the germline gene, which may arise from a read error. The chain has TRBV4-1 and TRBJ1-6; possibly TRBD1 for D (5 bases). The CDR3 is made up of 14 amino acids. CDR1 and CDR2 (germline): MGHRA, YSYEKL. This CDR3 is CASSQDRASGPLPF. The CDR3 DNA reads TGCGCCAGCAGCCAAGACAGGGCATCGGGTCCCCTCCCCTTT.

This clonotype occurred a few times. This chain uses TRBV12-3 or TRBV12-4 with TRBJ1-6; a possible D gene is TRBD1 (5 bases). CDR3 length: 15 amino acids. Deletions cut 6 bases from V and 7 bases from J, with 16 bases between. CDR3 amino acids: CASRVTAGTNSPLHF. CDR3 sequence (DNA): TGTGCCAGCAGGGTGACAGCGGGCACGAATTCACCCCTCCACTTT.

This clonotype came up many times. This chain connects TRBV25-1 to TRBJ2-7; TRBD2 matches at 12 bases. CDR1 MGHDK and CDR2 SYGVNS come from the germline V gene. This CDR3 region has 16 residues. With V trimmed by 4 bases and J by 2 bases, 6 bases remained unmatched. CDR3 amino acids: CASSGTSSGRAYEQYF. The CDR3 DNA reads TGTGCCAGCAGTGGGACTTCTAGCGGGAGGGCCTACGAGCAGTACTTC.

This clonotype was seen ten or more times. V is TRBV28 and J is TRBJ1-3; weak D call: TRBD1 (6 bases). Germline V gene sequence: CDR1 MDHEN, CDR2 SYDVKM. V dropped 4 bases and J dropped 4 bases, with 14 bases sitting between them. The CDR3 length is 15 residues. The CDR3 loop reads CASSSPGVGGNTIYF. In DNA form, the CDR3 reads TGTGCCAGCAGTTCGCCAGGGGTCGGCGGAAACACCATATATTTT.

A remark on this clonotype: A much larger clonotype is one base distant, so this may be a read error. The rearrangement links TRBV20-1 to TRBJ2-3, with 8 bases identical to TRBD2. Unmatched junction bases numbered 3, after V lost 3 bases and J lost 1 base. CDR1 is DFQATT, CDR2 SNEGSKA, per germline (reference sequence). The CDR3 sequence is 14 residues long. In nucleotides, the CDR3 is TGCAGTGCTAGTCGTAGCGGGGGCACAGATACGCAGTATTTT. Encoded protein: CSASRSGGTDTQYF.

A few counts support this clonotype. This chain uses TRBV30 with TRBJ2-1; a possible D gene is TRBD2 (6 bases). This CDR3 is built from 15 residues. The germline CDR1 and CDR2 sequences are GTSNPN and SVGIG (reference sequence). Trimming pared 4 bases from V and 2 bases from J, leaving 15 bases between. CDR3 coding DNA: TGTGCCTGGAAATGGAAGGGAGGCGCCTACAATGAGCAGTTCTTC. Its protein product is CAWKWKGGAYNEQFF.

This clonotype was counted many times. The chain combines TRBV20-1 with TRBJ2-5; 9 positions agree with TRBD2. The V gene's germline CDR1 is DFQATT and CDR2 SNEGSKA (reference sequence). The CDR3 consists of 15 residues. V lost 5 bases, J lost 5 bases, and 12 bases stayed unmatched. CDR3 DNA: TGCAGTGCTCCGAGGGCGGGAGGGCCGAAGGAGACCCAGTACTTC. This gives the protein CSAPRAGGPKETQYF.

The chain couples TRBV7-9 to TRBJ2-2, with D possibly matching TRBD2 (6 bases). Trimming left V 2 bases short and J 0 bases short, with 7 bases between. Germline assignment: CDR1 SEHNR and CDR2 FQNEAQ (reference sequence). There are 15 residues in the CDR3. This chain's CDR3 is CASSLRETNTGELFF. DNA of the CDR3: TGTGCCAGCAGCTTACGGGAGACGAACACCGGGGAGCTGTTTTTT.

The chain has TRBV5-1 and TRBJ2-3; 7 nucleotides line up with TRBD2. The CDR3 contains 14 residues. From germline, CDR1 is SGHRS and CDR2 YFSETQ. Unmatched junction bases numbered 11, after V lost 7 bases and J lost 6 bases. The CDR3 spells CASRTSVPGDTQYF. CDR3 coding DNA: TGCGCCAGCCGTACTAGCGTCCCTGGGGATACGCAGTATTTT.

The V call is TRBV10-3, the J call TRBJ1-1; no definite D call. There are 13 residues in the CDR3. Germline V CDR1 and CDR2: ENHRY, SYGVKD. The germline V and J ends were trimmed by 6 bases and 4 bases, with 12 bases remaining between them. The CDR3 nucleotides are TGTGCCATCAGAACCGGCTTTGGCACTGAAGCTTTCTTT. Its protein product is CAIRTGFGTEAFF.

This chain connects TRBV12-3 or TRBV12-4 to TRBJ2-1; 8 nucleotides align to TRBD2. The CDR3 totals 15 residues. The junction had 6 bases not matched to a gene; V was cut back by 8 bases and J by 0 bases. The CDR3 bases are TGTGCCAGCCGTCGACGGGGGGGCTCCTACAATGAGCAGTTCTTC. It translates to CASRRRGGSYNEQFF.

The genes are TRBV7-2 and TRBJ1-3; no reliable D call. The CDR3 loop spans 14 amino acids. The ends were cut back, 1 base at V and 2 bases at J, with 6 bases in the middle. The germline V gene has CDR1 SGHTA and CDR2 FQGNSA. CDR3 sequence reads: CASSLEPPGNTIYF. DNA for the CDR3: TGTGCCAGCAGCTTAGAACCTCCTGGAAACACCATATATTTT.

This clonotype was detected only a few times. This sequence joins TRBV12-3 or TRBV12-4 and TRBJ1-1; possible D gene TRBD1, 5 bases. Trimming removed 6 bases from V and 13 bases from J, with 18 bases in between. CDR3 length equals 12 residues. CDR3 in DNA: TGTGCCAGCAGCCTTACCGCCATGAGGGGTTTCTTT. This encodes CASSLTAMRGFF.

This clonotype has only a few counts. This chain joins TRBV19 and TRBJ2-2, with no clear D. Deletions cut 5 bases from V and 3 bases from J, with 7 bases between. Per germline, CDR1 LNHDA and CDR2 SQIVND (reference sequence). The CDR3 contains 13 residues. The CDR3 nucleotides read TGTGCCAGTAGTTACGGGTACACCGGGGAGCTGTTTTTT. This sequence encodes CASSYGYTGELFF. Full variable domain (remainder filled in from reference TRBV19 and TRBJ2-2): DGGITQSPKYLFRKEGQNVTLSCEQNLNHDAMYWYRQDPGQGLRLIYYSQIVNDFQKGDIAEGYSVSREKKESFPLTVTSAQKNPTAFYLCASSYGYTGELFFGEGSRLTVL.

With regard to this clonotype: This may stem from a read error, because a much larger clone lies one nucleotide away. V usage is TRBV11-1 and J usage is TRBJ2-1; 9 bases map to TRBD2. The CDR3 runs to 19 residues. Germline V gives CDR1 SGHAT, CDR2 FQDESV (reference sequence). Losses at the gene ends were 5 bases for V and 5 bases for J; bases not matched to a gene: 19. CDR3 DNA sequence: TGTGCCAGCAGCCCCCGGCCTCTTCGGACTAGCGTAGGGCACAATGAGCAGTTCTTC. This encodes CASSPRPLRTSVGHNEQFF. Together with reference TRBV11-1 and TRBJ2-1, the CDR3 gives the full variable domain: EAEVAQSPRYKITEKSQAVAFWCDPISGHATLYWYRQILGQGPELLVQFQDESVVDDSQLPKDRFSAERLKGVDSTLKIQPAELGDSAMYLCASSPRPLRTSVGHNEQFFGPGTRLTVL.

This clonotype was counted ten times or more. The rearrangement uses TRBV9 and TRBJ2-1, with 11 bases aligning to TRBD2. The CDR3 is made up of 15 amino acids. Germline V gene sequence: CDR1 SGDLS, CDR2 YYNGEE. Trimming took 3 bases from V and 4 from J; bases not matched to a gene: 3. The CDR3 sequence: CASSGLAGLYNEQFF. The CDR3 coding sequence is TGTGCCAGCAGCGGACTAGCGGGATTATACAATGAGCAGTTCTTC.

This clonotype was counted between two and nine times. The rearrangement joins TRBV6-1 to TRBJ2-2; D is uncertain. The CDR3 is made up of 15 amino acids. V shed 7 bases and J shed 0 bases, with 12 bases lying between them. Germline V gives CDR1 MNHNS, CDR2 SASEGT. The CDR3 reads CASNIGISNTGELFF. CDR3 DNA: TGTGCCAGCAATATAGGGATTTCGAACACCGGGGAGCTGTTTTTT.

Many counts were recorded for this clonotype. V and J are TRBV28 and TRBJ2-3; 8 bases match TRBD1. CDR1 is MDHEN, CDR2 SYDVKM, per germline. This CDR3 comprises 14 residues. The J segment lost 3 bases and the V segment lost 5 bases, leaving 4 bases of the junction unmatched. This CDR3 reads CASSPDRVTDTQYF. The CDR3 coding sequence is TGTGCCAGCAGTCCGGACAGGGTAACAGATACGCAGTATTTT.

The chain links TRBV7-9 to TRBJ2-2; TRBD1 matches 7 bases. The V segment lost 2 bases and the J segment 0 bases; nucleotides outside the gene matches: 6. The CDR3 covers 17 residues. Germline-derived CDR1 and CDR2 are SEHNR and FQNEAQ (reference sequence). DNA of the CDR3: TGTGCCAGCAGCTTATTCCAGGGGGACGCGAACACCGGGGAGCTGTTTTTT. This encodes CASSLFQGDANTGELFF.